A selection of T cell receptor beta chains follows, all from one sample in a study of cytomegalovirus exposure and HLA in healthy donors. The repertoire was sequenced with immunoSEQ multiplex PCR; TCRdb's copy has only in-frame clones and lacks some. The sample has 170,000 or so clones, approximately 83% seen once. Sequenced: PBMCs. The receptors stem from a woman aged 18 to 35 in good health and CMV-seropositive. The CDR3 runs from the conserved cysteine through the conserved F or W. D genes are given only for firm matches. Only part of the rows carry a size: once, few, many, or a class if the clone is expanded.

abundance,d_gene,j_gene,v_gene,CDR3aa,CDR3nt
.,TRBD1,TRBJ1-1,TRBV5-4,CASSPRSGTGFRGTEAFF,TGTGCCAGCAGCCCGAGGTCAGGGACAGGGTTTAGGGGCACTGAAGCTTTCTTT
.,.,TRBJ1-1,TRBV2,CASSDPRTEAFF,TGTGCCAGCAGTGACCCCAGGACTGAAGCTTTCTTT
.,TRBD1,TRBJ1-1,TRBV5-4,CASSSGTGSDTEAFF,TGTGCCAGCAGCTCCGGGACAGGGAGTGACACTGAAGCTTTCTTT
.,TRBD1,TRBJ1-2,TRBV5-1,CASSPGQGPGYTF,TGCGCCAGCAGCCCGGGACAGGGGCCCGGCTACACCTTC
.,.,TRBJ2-3,TRBV7-8,CASSSLSRGSTDTQYF,TGTGCCAGCAGCTCCCTTTCTCGGGGTAGCACAGATACGCAGTATTTT
few,TRBD2,TRBJ2-2,TRBV7-8,CASSQRGGPNTGELFF,TGTGCCAGTTCTCAACGGGGGGGCCCGAACACCGGGGAGCTGTTTTTT
.,TRBD2,TRBJ2-3,TRBV9,CASSVAPSGGTDTQYF,TGTGCCAGCAGCGTAGCCCCTAGCGGGGGGACAGATACGCAGTATTTT
once,.,TRBJ2-7,TRBV7-2,CASSLATGTPEQYF,TGTGCCAGCAGCTTAGCTACAGGGACCCCCGAGCAGTACTTC
.,TRBD1,TRBJ1-2,TRBV6-5,CASSMTGVPYGYTF,TGTGCCAGCAGTATGACAGGGGTGCCCTATGGCTACACCTTC
.,.,TRBJ2-1,TRBV21-1,CASSKGASGVDENEQFF,TGTGCCAGCAGCAAAGGGGCTAGCGGGGTGGACGAGAATGAGCAGTTCTTC
.,.,TRBJ2-5,TRBV7-2,CASSLSRTPKETQYF,TGTGCCAGCAGCTTGTCGAGGACTCCTAAAGAGACCCAGTACTTC
.,TRBD1,TRBJ1-2,TRBV28,CASSTHRQGDRYYGYTF,TGTGCCAGCAGTACCCATCGACAGGGGGATAGGTACTATGGCTACACCTTC
.,TRBD1,TRBJ2-1,TRBV6-1,CASSEFRGLEQFF,TGTGCCAGCAGTGAGTTCAGGGGGCTTGAGCAGTTCTTC
.,TRBD2,TRBJ2-1,TRBV29-1,CSAGTSGGYNEQFF,TGCAGCGCCGGGACTAGCGGTGGCTACAATGAGCAGTTCTTC
.,.,TRBJ2-7,TRBV10-2,CASLSTYEQYF,TGCGCCAGCCTATCGACCTACGAGCAGTACTTC
.,.,TRBJ1-5,TRBV9,CASSGSRGHQPQHF,TGTGCCAGCAGCGGCAGCAGGGGTCATCAGCCCCAGCATTTT
.,TRBD2,TRBJ2-5,TRBV5-1,CASSPALAGGAETQYF,TGCGCCAGCAGCCCGGCCTTAGCGGGGGGGGCAGAGACCCAGTACTTC
.,.,TRBJ1-1,TRBV4-3,CASSQDYSGLGAFF,TGCGCCAGCAGCCAAGATTATTCGGGACTAGGCGCTTTCTTT
.,.,TRBJ2-7,TRBV6-1,CASSEVDTRGEQYF,TGTGCCAGCAGTGAGGTGGACACGCGGGGCGAGCAGTACTTC
.,TRBD1,TRBJ1-1,TRBV2,CASSPDRGEAFF,TGTGCCAGCAGTCCGGACAGGGGTGAAGCTTTCTTT
.,TRBD1,TRBJ1-3,TRBV5-4,CASSSPGTGGNTIYF,TGTGCCAGCAGCTCGCCTGGGACAGGTGGAAACACCATATATTTT
once,TRBD2,TRBJ2-1,TRBV5-4,CASSSSGGTYNEQFF,TGTGCCAGCAGCTCTAGCGGGGGGACATACAATGAGCAGTTCTTC
.,TRBD2,TRBJ2-3,TRBV27,CASSLKRGGLGDTQYF,TGTGCCAGCAGTCTAAAGCGGGGGGGATTAGGAGATACGCAGTATTTT
.,.,TRBJ2-1,TRBV19,CASRLGANNEQFF,TGTGCCAGTAGACTGGGGGCCAATAATGAGCAGTTCTTC
.,.,TRBJ2-2,TRBV7-6,CASSLNPFGVAINTGELFF,TGTGCCAGCAGCTTAAACCCATTCGGGGTAGCGATTAACACCGGGGAGCTGTTTTTT
once,.,TRBJ2-5,TRBV6-6,CASSSAGVYEETQYF,TGTGCCAGCAGTAGCGCCGGGGTTTACGAAGAGACCCAGTACTTC
.,.,TRBJ2-7,TRBV7-2,CASSLVGEDRTYEQYF,TGTGCCAGCAGCTTAGTAGGGGAGGACCGAACCTACGAGCAGTACTTC
.,TRBD2,TRBJ2-3,TRBV28,CASSQAGGESDTQYF,TGTGCCAGCAGCCAAGCGGGGGGGGAGTCAGATACGCAGTATTTT